This T cell receptor (beta chain) appears in the sequencing data of a study of blood T cell repertoires in COVID-19. V gave up 4 bases and J gave up 4 bases; unmatched junction bases: 12. Germline CDR1 reads SGHRS; CDR2 reads YFSETQ. This CDR3 contains 19 residues. Clones were read by immunoSEQ multiplex PCR, and TCRdb kept only the in-frame ones, dropping some. Of approximately 500,000 clones in the sample, about 89% were seen once. Input material: peripheral blood. The receptor comes from a woman between 50 and 59 years old with COVID-19, enrolled during active disease. V is TRBV5-1 and J is TRBJ2-1; 15 bases match TRBD2. CDR3 in amino acids: CASSVGLAGGLSRYNEQFF. The CDR3 DNA follows: TGCGCCAGCAGCGTGGGACTAGCGGGGGGCCTAAGCCGATACAATGAGCAGTTCTTC.